The next 10 T cell receptor beta chains were all read from a single sample in a study of shared clonotypes between healthy human individuals. Sequenced by immunoSEQ multiplex PCR; TCRdb stores in-frame clones only, minus some. The repertoire holds approximately 980,000 clones, 76% seen once, with approximately 1.5% in the top ten. Specimen: memory CD4+ T cells sorted from blood. Subset defined: CD45RA-negative fraction. The receptors come from a man aged 18 to 35 in good health.

This chain uses TRBV6-6 with TRBJ2-7, with a weak D call TRBD2 (6 bases). The CDR3 runs to 14 residues. Germline V gene sequence: CDR1 MNHNY, CDR2 SVGAGI (reference sequence). Trimming cost V 6 bases and J 2 bases, with 14 bases left between them. The CDR3 spells CASRPGLNTYEQYF. In DNA, the CDR3 is TGTGCCAGCAGACCGGGACTTAATACCTACGAGCAGTACTTC.

This chain joins TRBV7-6 and TRBJ2-7, with 7 positions matching TRBD2. Trimming at V came to 1 base and at J to 0 bases, leaving 6 bases not matched to a gene. Germline V gene data show CDR1 as SGHVS and CDR2 as FNYEAQ. CDR3 length equals 16 residues. The CDR3 protein is CASSLESGEVSYEQYF. The CDR3 nucleotides read TGTGCCAGCAGCTTAGAAAGCGGGGAGGTCTCCTACGAGCAGTACTTC.

This clone was seen a handful of times. In nucleotides, the CDR3 is TGCGCCAGCAGCCAGGGCCCGGGAGATAAGGACGAGCAGTACTTC. The encoded protein is CASSQGPGDKDEQYF. The V call is TRBV5-1, the J call TRBJ2-7; a possible D gene is TRBD2 (6 bases). The CDR3 runs to 15 residues. V lost 4 bases, J lost 5 bases, and 19 bases lay in between. CDR1 and CDR2 (germline): SGHRS, YFSETQ.

V is TRBV23-1 and J is TRBJ2-5, with 9 nucleotides matching TRBD1. TRBV23-1 is given ORF status, its function remaining uncertain. The CDR3 is made up of 15 amino acids. J lost 2 bases, V lost 6 bases, and 7 bases had no gene match. The DNA for the CDR3 is TGCGCCAGCAGCCAGACAGGGGGAGGGCAAGAGACCCAGTACTTC. Protein: CASSQTGGGQETQYF.

V usage is TRBV2 and J usage is TRBJ2-1; D gene unclear. CDR3 length: 14 residues. The germline CDR1 and CDR2 sequences are SNHLY and FYNNEI. The germline V and J ends were trimmed by 3 bases and 4 bases, with 10 bases remaining between them. The CDR3 reads CASSEGWQYNEQFF. The DNA for the CDR3 is TGTGCCAGCAGTGAGGGGTGGCAGTACAATGAGCAGTTCTTC. The full variable domain, in which reference TRBV2 and TRBJ2-1 provide the parts outside the CDR3, is EPEVTQTPSHQVTQMGQEVILRCVPISNHLYFYWYRQILGQKVEFLVSFYNNEISEKSEIFDDQFSVERPDGSNFTLKIRSTKLEDSAMYFCASSEGWQYNEQFFGPGTRLTVL.

Many counts were recorded for this clone. The chain combines TRBV19 with TRBJ1-6; a possible D gene is TRBD1 (5 bases). V lost 6 bases to trimming and J lost 10 bases, with 13 bases between them. CDR3 size: 13 residues. Germline V gives CDR1 LNHDA, CDR2 SQIVND (reference sequence). DNA for the CDR3: TGTGCCAGTAGCCACAGGCGGGAATCACCCCTCCACTTT. This translates into CASSHRRESPLHF.

V gene TRBV18 combines with J gene TRBJ2-7; 10 nucleotides align to TRBD1. In germline, CDR1 is KGHSH, CDR2 LQKENI. CDR3 length: 15 residues. Germline trimming cut 3 bases from V and 2 bases from J; bases unmatched to any gene: 4. The CDR3 bases are TGTGCCAGCTCACCGACAGGGGGCAGAACCTACGAGCAGTACTTC. Translated, it gives CASSPTGGRTYEQYF.

The chain is built from TRBV6-4 and TRBJ2-3; TRBD1 aligns across 8 bases. J lost 5 bases, V lost 5 bases, and 9 bases had no gene match. CDR1 is MRHNA, CDR2 SNTAGT, per germline. This CDR3 has 15 amino acids. DNA for the CDR3: TGTGCCAGCAGTTTCGGGACAGGTAGGGGAGATACGCAGTATTTT. It specifies CASSFGTGRGDTQYF.

The chain carries TRBV29-1 and TRBJ2-1; TRBD1 aligns across 11 bases. The J segment lost 0 bases and the V segment lost 7 bases, leaving 14 bases of the junction unmatched. From germline, CDR1 is SQVTM and CDR2 ANQGSEA. The CDR3 contains 18 residues. CDR3: CSAKTGQGAPSSYNEQFF. The DNA for the CDR3 is TGCAGCGCCAAGACCGGACAGGGGGCCCCAAGCTCCTACAATGAGCAGTTCTTC.

The genes are TRBV28 and TRBJ1-2; 7 nucleotides line up with TRBD1. The CDR3 extends over 13 amino acids. Germline lookup yields CDR1 MDHEN and CDR2 SYDVKM. With V trimmed by 6 bases and J by 2 bases, 3 bases remained unmatched. CDR3 region: CASRNRGNYGYTF. In DNA, the CDR3 is TGTGCCAGCAGAAACAGGGGAAACTATGGCTACACCTTC.